This TCR beta chain was recovered during a study of blood T cells in healthy people across ages. Study observations and caveats: Diversity of TCR beta correlated strongly with naive T cell percentage.

With regard to this clonotype: The antigen remains undetermined.

Germline assignment: CDR1 MDHEN and CDR2 SYDVKM. V lost 5 bases, J lost 8 bases, and 12 bases stayed unmatched. The CDR3 covers 15 residues. A J-beta primer mix and a sample-barcoded 5' primer were used in a second PCR of about 7 to 12 cycles. TCRdb analysed the 5' RACE reads with MiXCR anew, one entry per CDR3 protein. In the table there are over 600,000 distinct CDR3 sequences, around 20% of which are singletons. Caucasian individuals from Russia who were healthy and aged about 6 to 95 acted as donors. Each sample provided at least 5.5 micrograms of extracted total RNA. The clonotype was recovered from a man between 65 and 85 years old in good health. This chain uses TRBV28 with TRBJ2-1, with TRBD1 identical over 7 bases. Specimen: blood. The CDR3 sequence is CASSPMATGFYEQFF. The DNA of the CDR3 is TGTGCCAGCAGTCCCATGGCGACAGGGTTCTATGAGCAGTTCTTC. The full variable domain, with the rest looked up from reference TRBV28 and TRBJ2-1, is DVKVTQSSRYLVKRTGEKVFLECVQDMDHENMFWYRQDPGLGLRLIYFSYDVKMKEKGDIPEGYSVSREKKERFSLILESASTNQTSMYLCASSPMATGFYEQFFGPGTRLTVL.